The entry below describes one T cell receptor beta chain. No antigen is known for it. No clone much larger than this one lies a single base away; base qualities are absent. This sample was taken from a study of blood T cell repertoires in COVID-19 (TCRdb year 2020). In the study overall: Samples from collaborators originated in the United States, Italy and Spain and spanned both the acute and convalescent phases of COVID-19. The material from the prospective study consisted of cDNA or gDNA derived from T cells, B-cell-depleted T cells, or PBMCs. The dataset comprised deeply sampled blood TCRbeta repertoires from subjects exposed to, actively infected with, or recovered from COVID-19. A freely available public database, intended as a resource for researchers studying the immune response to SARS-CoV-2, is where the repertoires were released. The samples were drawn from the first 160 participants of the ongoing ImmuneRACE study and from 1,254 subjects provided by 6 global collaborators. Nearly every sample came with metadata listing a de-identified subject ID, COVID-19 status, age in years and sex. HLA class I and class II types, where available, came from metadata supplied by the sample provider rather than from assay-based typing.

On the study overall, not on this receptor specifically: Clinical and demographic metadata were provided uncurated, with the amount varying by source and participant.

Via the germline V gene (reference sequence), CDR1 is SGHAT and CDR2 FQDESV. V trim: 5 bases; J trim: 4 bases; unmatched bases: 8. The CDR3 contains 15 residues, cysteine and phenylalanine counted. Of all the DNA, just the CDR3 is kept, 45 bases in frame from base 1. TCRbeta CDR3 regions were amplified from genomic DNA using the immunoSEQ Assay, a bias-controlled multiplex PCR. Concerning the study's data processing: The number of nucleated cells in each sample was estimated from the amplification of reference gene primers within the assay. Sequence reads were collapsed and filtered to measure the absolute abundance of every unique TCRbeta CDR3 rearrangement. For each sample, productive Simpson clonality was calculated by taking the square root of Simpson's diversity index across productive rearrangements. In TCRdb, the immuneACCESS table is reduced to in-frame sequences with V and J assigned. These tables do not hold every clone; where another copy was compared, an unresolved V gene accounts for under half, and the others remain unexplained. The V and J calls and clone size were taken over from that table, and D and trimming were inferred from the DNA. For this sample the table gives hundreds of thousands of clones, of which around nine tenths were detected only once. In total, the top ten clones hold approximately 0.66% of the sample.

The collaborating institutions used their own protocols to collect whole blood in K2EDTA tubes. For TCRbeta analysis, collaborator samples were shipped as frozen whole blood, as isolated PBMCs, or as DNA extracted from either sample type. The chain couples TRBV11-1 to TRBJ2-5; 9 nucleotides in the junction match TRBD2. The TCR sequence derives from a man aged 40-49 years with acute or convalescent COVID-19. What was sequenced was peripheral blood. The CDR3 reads CASSPPGLAGETQYF. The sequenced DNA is TGTGCCAGCAGCCCCCCGGGACTAGCAGGAGAGACCCAGTACTTC.